The next 25 T cell receptor beta chains were all read from a single sample in a study of cytomegalovirus exposure and HLA in healthy donors. PCR was performed using 60 Vbeta and 13 Jbeta primers. Clones were read by immunoSEQ multiplex PCR, and TCRdb kept only the in-frame ones, dropping some. The table records some 140,000 clones, 65% to 85% of them present only once. The sequenced material came from PBMCs. The receptors were sampled from a man younger than 35 in good health and CMV-seronegative.

The rearrangement joins TRBV7-8 to TRBJ2-5, with D possibly matching TRBD2 (7 bases). Trimming left V 5 bases short and J 5 bases short, with 24 bases between. Germline V lookup: CDR1 SGHVS, CDR2 FQNEAQ. The CDR3 sequence is 17 residues long. CDR3 in DNA: TGTGCCAGCAGCCTACCTCGGGGGGCGCGGGGAGGGGAGACCCAGTACTTC. Translating it yields CASSLPRGARGGETQYF.

V and J are TRBV10-2 and TRBJ1-5, with a weak D call TRBD1 (6 bases). CDR3 length: 15 amino acids. V was pared by 3 bases and J by 4 bases, with 13 bases between. Germline values: CDR1 WSHSY, CDR2 SAAADI. CDR3 coding DNA: TGCGCCAGCAGTGATTGGGACAACAATAATCAGCCCCAGCATTTT. Translated, it gives CASSDWDNNNQPQHF.

The chain links TRBV2 to TRBJ1-2; TRBD1 matches 7 bases. The CDR3 contains 11 residues. Germline V gives CDR1 SNHLY, CDR2 FYNNEI. V lost 5 bases and J lost 6; bases outside the gene matches: 0. The CDR3: CASSTGDGYTF. CDR3 nucleotides: TGTGCCAGCAGTACAGGGGATGGCTACACCTTC.

This chain uses TRBV29-1 with TRBJ1-2, with a tentative D call TRBD1 (6 bases). The germline V gene has CDR1 SQVTM and CDR2 ANQGSEA. The CDR3 is 12 residues long. V was pared by 7 bases and J by 4 bases, with 13 bases between. CDR3 sequence (DNA): TGCAGCGCGGGGGGAGGGGGCTATGGCTACACCTTC. It translates to CSAGGGGYGYTF. The full variable domain, rest sourced from reference TRBV29-1 and TRBJ1-2, is SAVISQKPSRDICQRGTSLTIQCQVDSQVTMMFWYRQQPGQSLTLIATANQGSEATYESGFVIDKFPISRPNLTFSTLTVSNMSPEDSSIYLCSAGGGGYGYTFGSGTRLTVV.

This clone is a singleton in its sample. V is TRBV7-9 and J is TRBJ1-4; TRBD1 is a possible D gene (6 bases). V gave up 4 bases and J gave up 6 bases, with 15 bases separating them. Per germline, CDR1 SEHNR and CDR2 FQNEAQ (reference sequence). The CDR3 covers 15 residues. CDR3 sequence (DNA): TGTGCCAGCAGCTCCCGGGACACCAAGGATGAAAAACTGTTTTTT. Protein: CASSSRDTKDEKLFF. Full variable domain (remainder filled in from reference TRBV7-9 and TRBJ1-4): DTGVSQNPRHKITKRGQNVTFRCDPISEHNRLYWYRQTLGQGPEFLTYFQNEAQLEKSRLLSDRFSAERPKGSFSTLEIQRTEQGDSAMYLCASSSRDTKDEKLFFGSGTQLSVL.

This clone appeared a few times. This chain links TRBV4-2 with TRBJ1-1, with D maybe TRBD1 (5 bases). The CDR3 runs 13 residues. The V gene's germline CDR1 is LGHNA and CDR2 YNFKEQ. With 2 bases removed from V and 6 bases from J, the gap between germline ends came to 10 bases. The CDR3 coding sequence is TGTGCCAGCAGCCAAACAGGTTTCCCTGAAGCTTTCTTT. It encodes CASSQTGFPEAFF.

The V call is TRBV2, the J call TRBJ2-7, with 7 bases matching TRBD2. Germline assignment: CDR1 SNHLY and CDR2 FYNNEI. The CDR3 is 14 amino acids. The V and J ends lost 4 bases and 2 bases, in that order; junction bases with no gene match: 5. The CDR3 protein is CASSGGLTAYEQYF. The DNA of the CDR3 is TGTGCCAGCAGTGGGGGACTAACGGCCTACGAGCAGTACTTC.

The chain recombines TRBV10-2 with TRBJ1-3; TRBD1 agrees at 11 bases. Germline V lookup: CDR1 WSHSY, CDR2 SAAADI. The CDR3 has 16 residues. V trimming: 3 bases; J trimming: 2 bases; junction bases outside the gene matches: 3. CDR3 region: CASSDGTGGAGNTIYF. In DNA form, the CDR3 reads TGCGCCAGCAGTGATGGGACAGGGGGTGCTGGAAACACCATATATTTT.

The J gene is TRBJ2-2, the V gene TRBV6-5, with 9 bases that match TRBD2. This CDR3 has 16 residues. CDR1 MNHEY and CDR2 SVGAGI come from the germline V gene. V shed 0 bases and J 5 bases; nucleotides not matched to a gene: 4. The CDR3 coding sequence is TGTGCCAGCAGTTACTCGACCAGCGGGGGGACCGGGGAGCTGTTTTTT. Its translation: CASSYSTSGGTGELFF.

This clone was observed once. This rearrangement joins TRBV6-5 to TRBJ2-5; 7 nucleotides agree with TRBD2. This CDR3 contains 12 residues. J lost 4 bases, V lost 6 bases, and 2 bases had no gene match. Germline V gives CDR1 MNHEY, CDR2 SVGAGI. The CDR3, as DNA: TGTGCCAGCAGACGGGGGGTAGAGACCCAGTACTTC. Protein: CASRRGVETQYF.

This chain uses TRBV6-5 with TRBJ2-3; D ambiguous. Trimming removed 0 bases at V and 4 bases at J, with 5 bases between. Germline values: CDR1 MNHEY, CDR2 SVGAGI. This CDR3 has 13 amino acids. The CDR3 DNA follows: TGTGCCAGCAGTTACTCCGGTGCAGATACGCAGTATTTT. As protein: CASSYSGADTQYF.

This sequence joins TRBV4-3 and TRBJ2-3; 8 bases are shared with TRBD1. CDR3 length: 15 amino acids. V was clipped by 3 bases and J by 2 bases; unmatched bases: 4. The germline gives CDR1 LGHNA, CDR2 YSLEER. CDR3 DNA: TGCGCCAGCAGCCAGACGACAGGGGTCACAGATACGCAGTATTTT. It is translated as CASSQTTGVTDTQYF.

The V and J genes are TRBV5-5 and TRBJ2-7, with 9 nucleotides matching TRBD2. This CDR3 has 14 residues. V shed 0 bases, J shed 7 bases, and the junction held 5 bases outside the gene matches. Germline-derived CDR1 and CDR2 are SGHKS and YYEKEE (reference sequence). In DNA form, the CDR3 reads TGTGCCAGCAGCTTGGGCGGGAGGGGAAGAGAGCAGTACTTC. This gives the protein CASSLGGRGREQYF.

This chain uses TRBV5-6 with TRBJ1-6; 11 bases are shared with TRBD1. After removal of 2 bases from V and 10 bases from J, the junction contained 14 bases not matched to a gene. Germline CDR1 and CDR2: SGHDT and YYEEEE. The CDR3 consists of 18 residues. In nucleotides, the CDR3 is TGTGCCAGCAGCTTTTCTCCGGGACAGGGGGGAGGTAGCTCACCCCTCCACTTT. Translation gives CASSFSPGQGGGSSPLHF.

This clone was recorded once. V usage is TRBV6-1 and J usage is TRBJ1-5; tentative D call: TRBD1 (6 bases). The CDR3 runs to 15 residues. Germline V CDR1 and CDR2: MNHNS, SASEGT. Trimming stripped 2 bases from V and 3 bases from J, with 11 bases between. The CDR3 nucleotides are TGTGCCAGCAGTGAACAAGGGGGAATCAATCAGCCCCAGCATTTT. Its translation: CASSEQGGINQPQHF.

The genes are TRBV18 and TRBJ1-3; D is unclear. Germline-derived CDR1 and CDR2 are KGHSH and LQKENI. This CDR3 is 15 amino acids long. Trimming removed 2 bases at V and 2 bases at J, with 10 bases between. CDR3: CASSPSEGTGNTIYF. The CDR3 region has the DNA TGTGCCAGCTCACCATCGGAGGGCACTGGAAACACCATATATTTT.

The V gene is TRBV5-1, the J gene TRBJ1-2; the match to TRBD1 covers 7 bases. Germline V gene lookup returns CDR1 SGHRS and CDR2 YFSETQ. CDR3 length equals 14 residues. V trimming: 6 bases; J trimming: 3 bases; junction bases outside the gene matches: 8. The CDR3 protein is CASTLDRADYGYTF. DNA of the CDR3: TGCGCCAGCACCCTAGACAGGGCTGACTATGGCTACACCTTC.

The rearrangement joins TRBV2 to TRBJ2-2; TRBD2 aligns across 8 bases. This CDR3 spans 14 amino acids. J was trimmed by 5 bases and V by 7 bases; bases with no gene match: 6. The germline V gene encodes CDR1 SNHLY and CDR2 FYNNEI. For the CDR3, the DNA is TGTGCCAGCATAGGCGGGGGGTCAACCGGGGAGCTGTTTTTT. It codes for CASIGGGSTGELFF.

V is TRBV7-3 and J is TRBJ2-3; 8 nucleotides agree with TRBD2. CDR1 SGHTA and CDR2 FQGTGA come from the germline V gene. This CDR3 contains 16 residues. Trimming took 5 bases from V and 1 from J; bases not matched to a gene: 8. The chain's CDR3 is CASSPRTGGRTDTQYF. The CDR3 region has the DNA TGTGCCAGCAGCCCCAGGACGGGGGGGCGCACAGATACGCAGTATTTT.

The gene calls are TRBV6-5 and TRBJ1-2, with D unclear. Per the germline V gene, CDR1 is MNHEY and CDR2 is SVGAGI. V was cut by 8 bases and J by 5 bases, with 12 bases left in between. The CDR3 spans 12 residues. This chain's CDR3 is CASRDGVYGYTF. CDR3 bases: TGTGCCAGCCGGGATGGAGTTTATGGCTACACCTTC.

The rearrangement links TRBV5-4 to TRBJ1-1, with a weak D call TRBD1 (5 bases). The germline V gene has CDR1 SGHNT and CDR2 YYREEE (reference sequence). V was clipped by 2 bases and J by 4 bases, with 9 bases between them. The length of the CDR3 is 13 residues. The CDR3 loop reads CASSLIDSTEAFF. The CDR3 DNA reads as TGTGCCAGCAGCTTAATAGACAGCACTGAAGCTTTCTTT.

V and J are TRBV7-2 and TRBJ1-4, with D unclear. Trimming left V 1 base short and J 6 bases short, with 15 bases between. CDR3 length equals 16 residues. Germline values: CDR1 SGHTA, CDR2 FQGNSA. In nucleotides, the CDR3 is TGTGCCAGCAGCTTAGGGGTACAGATATCCCATGAAAAACTGTTTTTT. This sequence encodes CASSLGVQISHEKLFF.

The V gene is TRBV7-2, the J gene TRBJ1-2; 9 nucleotides match TRBD1. V was clipped by 1 base and J by 10 bases; unmatched bases: 4. CDR3 length equals 13 residues. Germline assignment: CDR1 SGHTA and CDR2 FQGNSA. This CDR3 reads CASSLEQGAAYTF. The DNA for the CDR3 is TGTGCCAGCAGCTTAGAACAGGGGGCTGCCTACACCTTC.

This CDR3 is CASTLLGRGRNGDQPQHF. CDR3 bases: TGTGCCAGCACCCTTTTGGGCAGGGGGCGCAACGGGGATCAGCCCCAGCATTTT. The rearrangement joins TRBV2 to TRBJ1-5; TRBD1 agrees at 8 bases. Germline assignment: CDR1 SNHLY and CDR2 FYNNEI. Trimming removed 7 bases from V and 5 bases from J; junction bases left unmatched: 19. The CDR3 length is 18 residues.

The chain carries TRBV5-1 and TRBJ1-2; TRBD1 might be the D (6 bases). V was pared by 4 bases and J by 5 bases, with 15 bases between. CDR3 size: 14 residues. Germline V gene data show CDR1 as SGHRS and CDR2 as YFSETQ. The CDR3, as DNA: TGCGCCAGCAGCGCAGAAAGGGGGAGTTATGGCTACACCTTC. Translation gives CASSAERGSYGYTF.